What follows are 18 T cell receptor beta chains derived from one specimen sequenced in a study of blood T cell repertoires in COVID-19. The table came from immunoSEQ multiplex PCR; TCRdb's copy has only in-frame clones and leaves some out. In the table there are about 70,000 clones, 75% to 85% of which are singletons. Sequencing used peripheral blood. Every receptor here comes from a woman in her fifties or sixties with acute or convalescent COVID-19.

This clone was found once. The chain has TRBV15 and TRBJ2-1; 9 bases line up with TRBD1. The V gene end was trimmed by 4 bases and the J gene end by 5 bases; junction bases not matched to a gene: 3. The CDR3 runs 14 residues. The V gene's germline CDR1 is LNHNV and CDR2 YYDKDF (reference sequence). The DNA for the CDR3 is TGTGCCACCAGCAAGGGACAGGGCGACAATGAGCAGTTCTTC. Amino acid sequence: CATSKGQGDNEQFF.

A single count supports this clone. The V and J genes are TRBV28 and TRBJ2-1, with D perhaps matching TRBD2 (5 bases). Trimming pared 8 bases from V and 2 bases from J, leaving 16 bases between. The CDR3 has 15 amino acids. Per the germline V gene, CDR1 is MDHEN and CDR2 is SYDVKM. The CDR3 DNA follows: TGTGCCAGCTCCTCTAGCTCCTCTACCTACAATGAGCAGTTCTTC. Protein: CASSSSSSTYNEQFF.

The chain has TRBV9 and TRBJ1-4; perhaps TRBD1 as D (5 bases). The germline V gene has CDR1 SGDLS and CDR2 YYNGEE. This CDR3 spans 14 amino acids. With 3 bases removed from V and 0 bases from J, the gap between germline ends came to 6 bases. The CDR3 bases are TGTGCCAGCAGCGCCAGGGCAACTAATGAAAAACTGTTTTTT. It specifies CASSARATNEKLFF.

The gene calls are TRBV6-2 or TRBV6-3 and TRBJ2-5, with 8 bases aligning to TRBD1. The germline gives CDR1 MNHEY, CDR2 SVGEGT. The CDR3 covers 15 residues. Germline trimming cut 4 bases from V and 2 bases from J; bases unmatched to any gene: 6. CDR3: CASSSQGAGQETQYF. CDR3 sequence (DNA): TGTGCCAGCAGTTCTCAGGGGGCAGGACAAGAGACCCAGTACTTC.

This chain links TRBV3-1 (or the pseudogene TRBV3-2) with TRBJ2-4, with D tentatively TRBD2 (6 bases). Trimming cost V 1 base and J 8 bases, with 9 bases left between them. Germline CDR1 is LGHDT and CDR2 is YNNKEL (reference sequence). The CDR3 loop spans 13 amino acids. The CDR3 protein is CASSQGGGDIQYF. The DNA for the CDR3 is TGTGCCAGCAGCCAAGGGGGCGGGGACATTCAGTACTTC.

The J gene is TRBJ2-2, the V gene TRBV6-5; TRBD2 is a possible D gene (6 bases). This CDR3 comprises 13 residues. Between the trimmed V and J ends, which lost 6 bases and 7 bases, there was a span of 12 bases. The germline V gene has CDR1 MNHEY and CDR2 SVGAGI. The CDR3 DNA sequence: TGTGCCAGCAGCCTCTCGGGGGACGGGGAGCTGTTTTTT. Amino acid sequence: CASSLSGDGELFF.

This sequence joins TRBV6-1 and TRBJ2-5, with TRBD2 identical over 7 bases. Germline loops: CDR1 MNHNS, CDR2 SASEGT. The CDR3 spans 14 residues. With 1 base clipped from V and 5 bases from J, the junction kept 4 bases outside the gene matches. For the CDR3, the DNA is TGTGCCAGCAGTGAAGTGGGGCGGGGGGAGACCCAGTACTTC. It yields the protein CASSEVGRGETQYF.

The chain has TRBV19 and TRBJ1-6; 7 bases are a match to TRBD1. CDR1 and CDR2 (germline): LNHDA, SQIVND (reference sequence). With 6 bases clipped from V and 7 bases from J, the junction kept 12 bases outside the gene matches. The CDR3 runs to 16 residues. CDR3 coding DNA: TGTGCCAGTAGGAGCAAGGGACAGACTTTGAATTCACCCCTCCACTTT. Protein sequence: CASRSKGQTLNSPLHF.

CDR3 sequence: CASSLVQELRNTIYF. The CDR3 bases are TGCGCCAGCAGCTTGGTACAGGAGCTCAGAAACACCATATATTTT. The rearrangement links TRBV5-1 to TRBJ1-3, with D perhaps TRBD1 (5 bases). The V gene's germline CDR1 is SGHRS and CDR2 YFSETQ. Trimming shortened V by 0 bases and J by 5 bases, and 12 bases separated the two germline ends. This CDR3 region has 15 residues. Variable domain in full (rest from reference TRBV5-1 and TRBJ1-3): KAGVTQTPRYLIKTRGQQVTLSCSPISGHRSVSWYQQTPGQGLQFLFEYFSETQRNKGNFPGRFSGRQFSNSRSEMNVSTLELGDSALYLCASSLVQELRNTIYFGEGSWLTVV.

The chain links TRBV6-2 or TRBV6-3 to TRBJ1-1, with 10 bases identical to TRBD1. Per the germline V gene, CDR1 is MNHEY and CDR2 is SVGEGT. V lost 2 bases, J lost 4 bases, and 1 base stayed unmatched. This CDR3 is built from 14 residues. The CDR3 bases are TGTGCCAGCAGTTACGGGACAGGGGTCACTGAAGCTTTCTTT. This encodes CASSYGTGVTEAFF.

This clone was counted only a few times. The chain carries TRBV19 and TRBJ1-2; D call uncertain. CDR3 length: 11 residues. CDR1 and CDR2 (germline): LNHDA, SQIVND (reference sequence). The DNA for the CDR3 is TGTGCGTCGCGCGGGGTGGCGGGCTACACCTTC. Residues: CASRGVAGYTF. Supplemented by reference TRBV19 and TRBJ1-2, the full variable domain reads DGGITQSPKYLFRKEGQNVTLSCEQNLNHDAMYWYRQDPGQGLRLIYYSQIVNDFQKGDIAEGYSVSREKKESFPLTVTSAQKNPTAFYLCASRGVAGYTFGSGTRLTVV.

About this clone: The same CDR3 can be traced to other DNA sequences in this sample. This sequence joins TRBV5-1 and TRBJ2-5; 11 nucleotides agree with TRBD1. Germline V gene sequence: CDR1 SGHRS, CDR2 YFSETQ. V was pared by 4 bases and J by 2 bases, with 1 base of the junction left unmatched. The CDR3 runs to 14 residues. This CDR3 reads CASSRDRGQETQYF. The CDR3, as DNA: TGCGCCAGCAGCCGGGACAGGGGGCAAGAGACCCAGTACTTC. Together with reference TRBV5-1 and TRBJ2-5, the CDR3 gives the full variable domain: KAGVTQTPRYLIKTRGQQVTLSCSPISGHRSVSWYQQTPGQGLQFLFEYFSETQRNKGNFPGRFSGRQFSNSRSEMNVSTLELGDSALYLCASSRDRGQETQYFGPGTRLLVL.

V usage is TRBV7-2 and J usage is TRBJ2-5; 8 positions agree with TRBD2. The ends lost 5 bases at V and 2 bases at J; junction bases unmatched: 13. The CDR3 has 17 residues. CDR1 and CDR2 (germline): SGHTA, FQGNSA. CDR3 DNA: TGTGCCAGCAGCCCCTCCCGCGGGGCGGGGGGACAAGAGACCCAGTACTTC. Residues: CASSPSRGAGGQETQYF. The variable domain in full, completed from reference TRBV7-2 and TRBJ2-5, reads GAGVSQSPSNKVTEKGKDVELRCDPISGHTALYWYRQSLGQGLEFLIYFQGNSAPDKSGLPSDRFSAERTGGSVSTLTIQRTQQEDSAVYLCASSPSRGAGGQETQYFGPGTRLLVL.

A few counts support this clone. The chain couples TRBV3-1 (or the pseudogene TRBV3-2) to TRBJ1-2; TRBD1 is a possible D gene (5 bases). From germline, CDR1 is LGHDT and CDR2 YNNKEL (reference sequence). Trimming took 0 bases from V and 7 from J, leaving 12 bases between them. The CDR3 totals 14 residues. The CDR3 sequence is CASSQDNGGSGYTF. Written as DNA, the CDR3 is TGTGCCAGCAGCCAAGATAACGGGGGGAGTGGCTACACCTTC.

The rearrangement links TRBV9 to TRBJ2-7; 8 nucleotides match TRBD1. The junction had 7 bases not matched to a gene; V was cut back by 2 bases and J by 3 bases. The CDR3 totals 15 residues. From germline, CDR1 is SGDLS and CDR2 YYNGEE. Here the CDR3 reads CASSVAGTGDYEQYF. CDR3 bases: TGTGCCAGCAGCGTCGCCGGGACAGGTGACTACGAGCAGTACTTC.

The rearrangement uses TRBV18 and TRBJ1-5; 12 positions agree with TRBD1. V lost 6 bases, J lost 2 bases, and 8 bases stayed unmatched. The CDR3 sequence is 17 residues long. Germline CDR1 and CDR2: KGHSH and LQKENI. In DNA, the CDR3 is TGTGCCAGCTCTCGGGACAGGGGGCAGTTAGGCAATCAGCCCCAGCATTTT. Its protein product is CASSRDRGQLGNQPQHF.

V gene TRBV20-1 combines with J gene TRBJ1-2, with D perhaps matching TRBD1 (6 bases). The CDR3 totals 14 residues. With 3 bases removed from V and 6 bases from J, the gap between germline ends came to 17 bases. CDR1 and CDR2 (germline): DFQATT, SNEGSKA (reference sequence). CDR3 sequence reads: CSASTGRVGHGYTF. As DNA, the CDR3 is TGCAGTGCTAGTACAGGGAGGGTAGGTCATGGCTACACCTTC.

The chain employs TRBV5-1 and TRBJ2-5; 7 bases agree with TRBD1. V lost 0 bases and J lost 4; bases outside the gene matches: 6. Germline values: CDR1 SGHRS, CDR2 YFSETQ. This CDR3 has 15 amino acids. The CDR3 spells CASSLAAGGGETQYF. The CDR3 bases are TGCGCCAGCAGCTTGGCGGCAGGGGGTGGAGAGACCCAGTACTTC. Full variable domain (outside the CDR3, taken from reference TRBV5-1 and TRBJ2-5): KAGVTQTPRYLIKTRGQQVTLSCSPISGHRSVSWYQQTPGQGLQFLFEYFSETQRNKGNFPGRFSGRQFSNSRSEMNVSTLELGDSALYLCASSLAAGGGETQYFGPGTRLLVL.